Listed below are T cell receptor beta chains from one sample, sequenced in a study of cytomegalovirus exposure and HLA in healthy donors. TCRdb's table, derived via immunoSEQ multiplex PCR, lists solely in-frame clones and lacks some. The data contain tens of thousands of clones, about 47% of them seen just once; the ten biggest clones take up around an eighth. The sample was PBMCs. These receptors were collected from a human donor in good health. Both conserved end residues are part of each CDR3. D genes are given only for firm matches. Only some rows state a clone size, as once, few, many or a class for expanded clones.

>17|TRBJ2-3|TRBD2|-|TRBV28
TGTGCCAGCAGCACGCCGTCCGTGGGGACTAGGGGGGATACGCAGTATTTT
CASSTPSVGTRGDTQYF
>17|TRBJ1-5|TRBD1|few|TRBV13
TGTGCCAGCAGCTCGAAACAGGGGAAGGGGGGCAATCAGCCCCAGCATTTT
CASSSKQGKGGNQPQHF
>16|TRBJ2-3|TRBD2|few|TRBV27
TGTGCCAGCAGTCTTAGCGGGAGGTTTATTGGAGATACGCAGTATTTT
CASSLSGRFIGDTQYF
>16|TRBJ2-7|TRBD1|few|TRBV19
TGTGCCAGTAGCCATCCCCGGACAGGGTCAATATACGAGCAGTACTTC
CASSHPRTGSIYEQYF
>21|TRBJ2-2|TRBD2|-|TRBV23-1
TGCGCCAGCAGTCAGCCGGGACTAGCGGGGCCCTTTTGCCCGAACACCGGGGAGCTGTTTTTT
CASSQPGLAGPFCPNTGELFF
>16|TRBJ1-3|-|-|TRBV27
TGTGCCAGCAGTTTTACGGGGGAACCGAACCGAAACACCATATATTTT
CASSFTGEPNRNTIYF
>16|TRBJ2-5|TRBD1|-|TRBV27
TGTGCCAGCAGTTTCCAAGGGACAGGTACCGCTGGGACCCAGTACTTC
CASSFQGTGTAGTQYF
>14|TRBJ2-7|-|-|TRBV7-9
TGTGCCAGCAGCTCCCCGAGGCACAACTACGAGCAGTACTTC
CASSSPRHNYEQYF